This T cell receptor beta chain was profiled in a study of CD8 T cells in ankylosing spondylitis. CDR3 length: 13 amino acids. V lost 2 bases and J 5 bases, leaving 8 bases between the germline ends. From the 5' RACE reads, TCRdb called clonotypes with MiXCR, one entry per CDR3 protein. The sample lists 200,000 to 300,000 distinct CDR3 sequences, 32% occurring once. What was sequenced was blood, either unsorted or a sorted T cell fraction (not recorded which). The chain is built from TRBV12-3 or TRBV12-4 and TRBJ2-3, with D unclear. The sequence was obtained from a male donor with ankylosing spondylitis or in good health (not recorded which). In DNA form, the CDR3 reads TGTGCCAGCAGTTTAATTGGGCAAGATACGCAGTATTTT. It yields the protein CASSLIGQDTQYF.